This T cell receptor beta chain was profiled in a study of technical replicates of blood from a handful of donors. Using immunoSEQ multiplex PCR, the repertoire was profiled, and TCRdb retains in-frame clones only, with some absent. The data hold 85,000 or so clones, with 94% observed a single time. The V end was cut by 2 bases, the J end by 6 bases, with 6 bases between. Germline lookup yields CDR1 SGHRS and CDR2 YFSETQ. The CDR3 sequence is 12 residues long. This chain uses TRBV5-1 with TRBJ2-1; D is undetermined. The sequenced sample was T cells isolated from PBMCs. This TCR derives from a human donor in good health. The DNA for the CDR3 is TGCGCCAGCAGCTTAAATATCAATGAGCAGTTCTTC. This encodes CASSLNINEQFF.